This T cell receptor beta chain was recovered during a study of technical replicates of blood from several donors (dated by TCRdb to 2016 to 2017). The V end gives up 5 bases and the J end 1 base, leaving 13 bases in the junction not matched to a gene. From a lookup of the germline V gene, CDR1 and CDR2 are SGHAT and FQNNGV. The CDR3 spans 18 residues, from the cysteine through the phenylalanine. The CDR3 DNA has 54 bases and is translated from base 1. Library construction relied on the immunoSEQ multiplex PCR assay. Here the immuneACCESS table is served through TCRdb, limited to in-frame sequences with V and J called. Missing clones are a known gap in these copies; in checked studies unresolved V genes cover under half, and the rest lacks a known reason. The sample table lists about 62,000 clones, about 90% of them with a count of one. Roughly 5.2% of the sample comes from the top ten. About this clone itself: There is no known antigen for this receptor. No much larger clone exists at a distance of one base, and base qualities are not known.

Sequences were obtained from PBMCs. The receptor chain draws on TRBV11-2 and TRBJ2-3; TRBD2 agrees with 9 junctional bases. The receptor was isolated from a human donor in good health. Some clones in this sample may be carry-over from other donors' samples. The DNA reads TGTGCCAGCAGCCCTCTTGCCAGCGGGGGGTCGCGCACAGATACGCAGTATTTT. Protein translation: CASSPLASGGSRTDTQYF.